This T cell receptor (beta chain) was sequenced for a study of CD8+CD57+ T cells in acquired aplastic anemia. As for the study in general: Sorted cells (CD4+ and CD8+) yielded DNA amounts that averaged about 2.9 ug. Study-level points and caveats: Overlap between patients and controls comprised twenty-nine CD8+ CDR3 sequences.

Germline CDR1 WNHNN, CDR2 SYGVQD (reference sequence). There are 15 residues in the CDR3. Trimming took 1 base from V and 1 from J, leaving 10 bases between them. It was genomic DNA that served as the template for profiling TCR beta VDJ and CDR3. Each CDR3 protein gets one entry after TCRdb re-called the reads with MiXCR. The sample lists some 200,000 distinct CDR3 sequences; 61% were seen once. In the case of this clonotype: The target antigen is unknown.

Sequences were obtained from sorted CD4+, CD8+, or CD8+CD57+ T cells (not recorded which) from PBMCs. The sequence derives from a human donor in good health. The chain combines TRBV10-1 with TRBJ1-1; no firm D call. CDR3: CASSEFVTANTEAFF. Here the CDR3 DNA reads TGCGCCAGCAGTGAGTTCGTGACGGCGAACACTGAAGCTTTCTTT.